This passage covers 25 T cell receptor beta chains from one sample sequenced in a study of cytotoxic CD8 clonotypes in ibrutinib-treated CLL. Sequencing was performed with immunoSEQ multiplex PCR; in TCRdb, only in-frame clones are kept and a portion is missing. The sample carries approximately 340,000 clones, under 70% recorded once. The sample was PBMCs, taken after 36 months of ibrutinib treatment. Every receptor here comes from a human donor with chronic lymphocytic leukemia.

This CDR3 reads CASSHRQGPDQETQYF. The CDR3, as DNA: TGTGCCAGCAGCCATAGACAGGGGCCCGACCAAGAGACCCAGTACTTC. The chain combines TRBV7-9 with TRBJ2-5; TRBD1 matches 8 bases. Germline V gene data show CDR1 as SEHNR and CDR2 as FQNEAQ (reference sequence). Trimming took 5 bases from V and 0 from J; bases not matched to a gene: 8. This CDR3 region has 16 residues.

Comment on this clone: This clone may be a read error of a much larger clone one base away. This sequence joins TRBV5-6 and TRBJ1-1; no clear D. CDR1 and CDR2 from the germline V gene are SGHDT and YYEEEE. The CDR3 totals 13 residues. Between the trimmed V and J ends, which lost 1 base and 1 base, there was a span of 5 bases. In DNA form, the CDR3 reads TGTGCCAGCAGCTTGCCCGGGAACACTGAAGCTTTCTTT. This translates into CASSLPGNTEAFF. The whole variable domain, filled in from reference TRBV5-6 and TRBJ1-1, reads DAGVTQSPTHLIKTRGQQVTLRCSPKSGHDTVSWYQQALGQGPQFIFQYYEEEERQRGNFPDRFSGHQFPNYSSELNVNALLLGDSALYLCASSLPGNTEAFFGQGTRLTVV.

The V and J genes are TRBV28 and TRBJ1-3; the D is unclear. In germline, CDR1 is MDHEN, CDR2 SYDVKM. Between the trimmed V and J ends, which lost 3 bases and 0 bases, there was a span of 9 bases. The CDR3 consists of 15 residues. CDR3 DNA: TGTGCCAGCAGTTTTAGGGAGAGCTCTGGAAACACCATATATTTT. Translated, it gives CASSFRESSGNTIYF.

This clone has more than one count but fewer than ten. The chain is built from TRBV7-3 and TRBJ2-2; TRBD1 matches at 10 bases. The CDR3 covers 15 residues. Germline V gene lookup returns CDR1 SGHTA and CDR2 FQGTGA. The V and J ends lost 5 bases and 3 bases, in that order; junction bases with no gene match: 3. CDR3 nucleotides: TGTGCCAGCAGCCCGACAGGGGGCGACACCGGGGAGCTGTTTTTT. It encodes CASSPTGGDTGELFF.

The chain carries TRBV6-5 and TRBJ2-7, with unresolved D. Germline V gene data show CDR1 as MNHEY and CDR2 as SVGAGI. V was cut by 0 bases and J by 4 bases, with 13 bases left in between. The CDR3 has 15 residues. This CDR3 reads CASSYSSVPVYEQYF. CDR3 in DNA: TGTGCCAGCAGTTACTCCAGCGTTCCGGTTTACGAGCAGTACTTC.

In its sample, this clone was seen a few times. The J gene is TRBJ2-2, the V gene TRBV11-2; D unresolved. The CDR3 is 14 amino acids. The V gene lost 0 bases and the J gene lost 5 bases, with 7 bases spanning the gap. CDR1 is SGHAT and CDR2 is FQNNGV in the germline V gene. CDR3 sequence reads: CASSLDGWTGELFF. DNA for the CDR3: TGTGCCAGCAGCTTAGACGGTTGGACCGGGGAGCTGTTTTTT.

Only one count was recorded for this clone. The chain uses TRBV7-2 and TRBJ2-7; D may be TRBD1 or TRBD2 (5 bases each). CDR1 SGHTA and CDR2 FQGNSA come from the germline V gene. This CDR3 comprises 14 residues. Trimming left V 5 bases short and J 6 bases short, with 17 bases between. CDR3 coding DNA: TGTGCCAGCAGCCCATACGACAGAGGGGCCGAGCAGTACTTC. As protein: CASSPYDRGAEQYF.

J is TRBJ1-5 and V is TRBV19; no firm D call. The CDR3 totals 12 residues. Trimming stripped 3 bases from V and 9 bases from J, with 9 bases between. Germline V gene sequence: CDR1 LNHDA, CDR2 SQIVND (reference sequence). Here the CDR3 reads CASSISLRPQHF. CDR3 nucleotides: TGTGCCAGTAGTATTAGTCTGCGGCCCCAGCATTTT.

This clone came up a few times. The V and J genes are TRBV15 and TRBJ1-6, with 8 nucleotides matching TRBD1. This CDR3 region has 15 residues. Trimming cost V 0 bases and J 16 bases; bases outside gene matches: 11. CDR1 LNHNV and CDR2 YYDKDF come from the germline V gene (reference sequence). The CDR3 DNA reads TGTGCCACCAGCAGAGATCGGGACAGGACTCCATTGCTCCACTTT. Its protein is CATSRDRDRTPLLHF. Based on the CDR3 plus reference TRBV15 and TRBJ1-6, the full variable domain is DAMVIQNPRYQVTQFGKPVTLSCSQTLNHNVMYWYQQKSSQAPKLLFHYYDKDFNNEADTPDNFQSRRPNTSFCFLDIRSPGLGDTAMYLCATSRDRDRTPLLHFGNGTRLTVT.

This rearrangement joins TRBV5-8 to TRBJ2-1; possible D gene TRBD2, 6 bases. This CDR3 spans 14 amino acids. Between the trimmed V and J ends, which lost 5 bases and 4 bases, there was a span of 13 bases. Germline CDR1 SGHTS, CDR2 YDEGEE. The CDR3 DNA follows: TGTGCCAGCAGGTGGGATAGCGGATACAATGAGCAGTTCTTC. This translates into CASRWDSGYNEQFF.

CDR3 coding DNA: TGTGCCAGCAGCTTAGCTGCGGCAGGGGGAGAGACCCAGTACTTC. Residues: CASSLAAAGGETQYF. The V and J genes are TRBV11-2 and TRBJ2-5; 7 bases line up with TRBD1. With V trimmed by 1 base and J by 4 bases, 6 bases remained unmatched. This CDR3 spans 15 amino acids. In germline, CDR1 is SGHAT, CDR2 FQNNGV.

CDR3: CASSLGPPHLYEQYF. For the CDR3, the DNA is TGTGCCAGCAGTTTGGGACCGCCTCACCTTTACGAGCAGTACTTC. The V and J genes are TRBV28 and TRBJ2-7; D tentatively fits TRBD1 or TRBD2 (5 bases each). Trimming took off 3 bases at V and 4 bases at J, with 16 bases between the two ends. The CDR3 runs to 15 residues. Germline CDR1 and CDR2: MDHEN and SYDVKM.

This clone is a singleton in its sample. This sequence joins TRBV7-9 and TRBJ2-2; possibly TRBD1 for D (6 bases). This CDR3 is 18 amino acids long. Germline CDR1 SEHNR, CDR2 FQNEAQ (reference sequence). Trimming took 4 bases from V and 6 from J, leaving 24 bases between them. CDR3 amino acids: CASSSIGPTGNPAGELFF. CDR3 in DNA: TGTGCCAGCAGCTCCATAGGTCCTACAGGGAATCCAGCCGGGGAGCTGTTTTTT.

The chain uses TRBV6-6 and TRBJ2-7; D is uncertain. Trimming took 2 bases from V and 4 from J, leaving 15 bases between them. CDR1 and CDR2 from the germline V gene are MNHNY and SVGAGI (reference sequence). This CDR3 region has 15 residues. The DNA of the CDR3 is TGTGCCAGCAGTTACGCTGGGCCCCGATCTTACGAGCAGTACTTC. Translated, it gives CASSYAGPRSYEQYF.

This rearrangement joins TRBV9 to TRBJ2-3; D is ambiguous. Deletions cut 0 bases from V and 0 bases from J, with 5 bases between. The length of the CDR3 is 14 residues. CDR1 and CDR2 (germline): SGDLS, YYNGEE. The CDR3 spells CASSVDWSTDTQYF. Written as DNA, the CDR3 is TGTGCCAGCAGCGTAGACTGGAGCACAGATACGCAGTATTTT.

This clone was seen more than once but under ten times. The V gene is TRBV27, the J gene TRBJ2-7; D gene unclear. Germline CDR1 MNHEY, CDR2 SMNVEV (reference sequence). V lost 8 bases and J lost 3, with 14 bases in between. The CDR3 has 13 residues. The CDR3 region has the DNA TGTGCCAGCGGACCTTCGACGGACTACGAGCAGTACTTC. It specifies CASGPSTDYEQYF.

The V and J genes are TRBV5-1 and TRBJ1-2, with D possibly TRBD1 on 5 matching bases. The V end lost 4 bases, the J end lost 6 bases, and 16 bases lay between the germline ends. Germline CDR1 is SGHRS and CDR2 is YFSETQ. This CDR3 region has 14 residues. CDR3 sequence reads: CASSPLQVFNGYTF. CDR3 DNA sequence: TGCGCCAGCAGCCCGTTACAGGTTTTCAATGGCTACACCTTC.

The rearrangement links TRBV21-1 to TRBJ1-3; the table's D call, TRBD1, has no DNA check behind it. TRBV21-1 is shown as a pseudogene. The CDR3 is made up of 21 amino acids. CDR3 sequence (DNA): TGTGCCAGCAGCAAGGGAACGTGGTGGGCGGGACAGGCCGTCTCTGGAAACACCATATATTTT. This translates into CASSKGTWWAGQAVSGNTIYF.

On this clone itself: Here the CDR3 omits its conserved ending phenylalanine or tryptophan, so a read error is the likely source. No DNA is shown, since the ends of the CDR3 on it are uncertain; the CDR3 is the one TCRdb lists. This chain links TRBV20-1 with TRBJ1-2; TRBD1 is the table's D call and was not checked against the DNA. The CDR3 length equals 8 residues, ends included. The germline gives CDR1 DFQATT, CDR2 SNEGSKA (reference sequence). CDR3 in amino acids: CSAAPGAL.

The chain recombines TRBV9 with TRBJ2-5; 8 nucleotides match TRBD2. The V gene's germline CDR1 is SGDLS and CDR2 YYNGEE. This CDR3 is built from 15 residues. Germline trimming cut 0 bases from V and 5 bases from J; bases unmatched to any gene: 6. CDR3 amino acids: CASSVGTSSWETQYF. The CDR3 DNA reads TGTGCCAGCAGCGTAGGGACTAGCAGCTGGGAGACCCAGTACTTC.

The CDR3 spells CASSLDRGVTEAFF. Written as DNA, the CDR3 is TGCGCCAGCAGCTTGGACAGGGGGGTTACTGAAGCTTTCTTT. The chain links TRBV5-1 to TRBJ1-1, with 8 bases that match TRBD1. The CDR3 totals 14 residues. After removal of 0 bases from V and 5 bases from J, the junction contained 3 bases not matched to a gene. Germline loops: CDR1 SGHRS, CDR2 YFSETQ.

J is TRBJ1-3 and V is TRBV5-1; D is possibly TRBD1 (5 bases). Germline CDR1 is SGHRS and CDR2 is YFSETQ. The CDR3 length is 16 residues. Trimming took off 4 bases at V and 4 bases at J, with 18 bases between the two ends. DNA for the CDR3: TGCGCCAGCAGCCCCGGGACCGACCTAAGAGGAAACACCATATATTTT. This encodes CASSPGTDLRGNTIYF.

J is TRBJ2-1 and V is TRBV2; D uncertain. This CDR3 contains 10 residues. Germline V lookup: CDR1 SNHLY, CDR2 FYNNEI. Trimming removed 8 bases from V and 6 bases from J, with 5 bases in between. CDR3 in amino acids: CASEPNEQFF. CDR3 sequence (DNA): TGTGCCAGCGAGCCCAATGAGCAGTTCTTC.

The chain links TRBV28 to TRBJ2-1; D uncertain. V lost 8 bases to trimming and J lost 0 bases, with 11 bases between them. The CDR3 loop spans 14 amino acids. In germline, CDR1 is MDHEN, CDR2 SYDVKM. CDR3 DNA: TGTGCCAGCGGTCACCCCAGCTCCTACAATGAGCAGTTCTTC. It specifies CASGHPSSYNEQFF.

This clone was seen more than once but under ten times. The chain joins TRBV11-1 to TRBJ2-7; D could derive from TRBD1 or TRBD2 (6 bases each). CDR1 SGHAT and CDR2 FQDESV come from the germline V gene (reference sequence). This CDR3 region has 16 residues. The ends were cut back, 1 base at V and 2 bases at J, with 15 bases in the middle. The CDR3 DNA sequence: TGTGCCAGCAGCTTAGACGGGCTTGGGGGGCCCTACGAGCAGTACTTC. Amino acid sequence: CASSLDGLGGPYEQYF. Full variable domain (remainder filled in from reference TRBV11-1 and TRBJ2-7): EAEVAQSPRYKITEKSQAVAFWCDPISGHATLYWYRQILGQGPELLVQFQDESVVDDSQLPKDRFSAERLKGVDSTLKIQPAELGDSAMYLCASSLDGLGGPYEQYFGPGTRLTVT.